The sequence of this TCR beta chain was determined in a study of beta chain features in type 1 diabetes. This CDR3 is 16 amino acids long. Germline CDR1 is SGHRS and CDR2 is YFSETQ. V trimming: 4 bases; J trimming: 4 bases; junction bases outside the gene matches: 8. Study conclusions and caveats: Reads derived from cDNA could over-represent cells showing high TCR expression. Among patients with Type 1 diabetes, TCRB CDR3s were moderately but significantly shorter in every one of the four CD4+ subsets.

Of the isolated RNA, all was reverse transcribed, and so the sequenced material was expressed TCRB transcripts. The method was immunoSEQ multiplex PCR; TCRdb's version includes in-frame clones alone and lacks a portion of them. The sample carries some 44,000 clones, roughly 68% recorded once. Note on this clone: Its antigen is still unknown.

Heparinised blood was drawn once per donor, averaging approximately 100 mL. The TCR sequence derives from a woman aged 18-29 years with type 1 diabetes. The chain combines TRBV5-1 with TRBJ2-7, with 13 bases matching TRBD2. Sequencing was carried out using Tregs from blood. The CDR3 nucleotides read TGCGCCAGCAGCCAGGGACTAGCGGGAATAAGGTACGAGCAGTACTTC. Protein product: CASSQGLAGIRYEQYF.